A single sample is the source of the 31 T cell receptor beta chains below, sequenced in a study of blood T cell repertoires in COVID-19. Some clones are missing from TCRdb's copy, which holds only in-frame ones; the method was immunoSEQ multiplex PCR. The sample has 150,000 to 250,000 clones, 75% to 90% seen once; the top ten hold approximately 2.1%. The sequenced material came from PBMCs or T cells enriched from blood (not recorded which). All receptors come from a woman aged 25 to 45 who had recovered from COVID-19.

The DNA of the CDR3 is TGTGCCTGGAGGGGGACTAGCGGGGCAAGGAATGAGCAGTTCTTC. Translation gives CAWRGTSGARNEQFF. The V gene is TRBV30, the J gene TRBJ2-1; 13 bases fit TRBD2. Germline V gives CDR1 GTSNPN, CDR2 SVGIG (reference sequence). CDR3 size: 15 residues. J lost 7 bases, V lost 3 bases, and 6 bases had no gene match. Looking up the rest from reference TRBV30 and TRBJ2-1 gives the full variable domain: SQTIHQWPATLVQPVGSPLSLECTVEGTSNPNLYWYRQAAGRGLQLLFYSVGIGQISSEVPQNLSASRPQDRQFILSSKKLLLSDSGFYLCAWRGTSGARNEQFFGPGTRLTVL.

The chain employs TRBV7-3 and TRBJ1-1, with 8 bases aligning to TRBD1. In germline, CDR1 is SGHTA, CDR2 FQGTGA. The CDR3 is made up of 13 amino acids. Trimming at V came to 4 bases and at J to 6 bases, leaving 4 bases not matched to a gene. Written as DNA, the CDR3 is TGTGCCAGCAGCTCACAGGGGGTTGCTGAAGCTTTCTTT. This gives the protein CASSSQGVAEAFF.

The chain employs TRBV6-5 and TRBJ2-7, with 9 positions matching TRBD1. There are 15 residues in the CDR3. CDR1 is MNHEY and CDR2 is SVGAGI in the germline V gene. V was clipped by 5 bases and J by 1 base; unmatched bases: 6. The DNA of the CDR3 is TGTGCCAGCAGTCCGGGACAGGGTTTTTCCTACGAGCAGTACTTC. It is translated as CASSPGQGFSYEQYF.

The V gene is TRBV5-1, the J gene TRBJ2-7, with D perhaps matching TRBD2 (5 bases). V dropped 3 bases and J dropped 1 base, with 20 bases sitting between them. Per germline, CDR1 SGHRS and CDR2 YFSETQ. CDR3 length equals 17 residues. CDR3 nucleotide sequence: TGCGCCAGCAGCTCGGGATTGATGGCCCCGACTTCCTACGAGCAGTACTTC. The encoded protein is CASSSGLMAPTSYEQYF.

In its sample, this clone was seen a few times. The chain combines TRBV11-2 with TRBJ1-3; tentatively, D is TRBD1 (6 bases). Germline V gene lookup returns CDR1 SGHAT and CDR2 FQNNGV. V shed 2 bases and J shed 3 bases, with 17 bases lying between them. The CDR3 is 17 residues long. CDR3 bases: TGTGCCAGCAGCTTACGACAGGCCGCATTAAATGGAAACACCATATATTTT. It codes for CASSLRQAALNGNTIYF. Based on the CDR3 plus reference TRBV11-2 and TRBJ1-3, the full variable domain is EAGVAQSPRYKIIEKRQSVAFWCNPISGHATLYWYQQILGQGPKLLIQFQNNGVVDDSQLPKDRFSAERLKGVDSTLKIQPAKLEDSAVYLCASSLRQAALNGNTIYFGEGSWLTVV.

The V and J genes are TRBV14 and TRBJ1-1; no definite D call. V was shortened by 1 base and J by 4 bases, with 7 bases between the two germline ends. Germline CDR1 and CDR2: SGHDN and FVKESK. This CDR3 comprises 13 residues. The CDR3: CASSQVSGTEAFF. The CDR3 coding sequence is TGTGCCAGCAGCCAAGTGTCGGGCACTGAAGCTTTCTTT.

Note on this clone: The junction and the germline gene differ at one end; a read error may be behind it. The CDR3 bases are TGTGCTAGCTCACCTAGCACAGGAGATCCCCTCCACTTT. It specifies CASSPSTGDPLHF. This chain links TRBV18 with TRBJ1-6, with D possibly matching TRBD1 (5 bases). Germline CDR1 is KGHSH and CDR2 is LQKENI. The length of the CDR3 is 13 residues.

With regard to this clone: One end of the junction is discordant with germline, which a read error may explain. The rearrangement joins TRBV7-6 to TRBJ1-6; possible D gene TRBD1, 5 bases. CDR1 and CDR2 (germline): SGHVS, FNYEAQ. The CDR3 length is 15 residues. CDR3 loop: CASSVAGGSVSPLHF. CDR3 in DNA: TGTGCCAGCAGCGTAGCGGGGGGAAGTGTTTCACCCCTCCACTTT.

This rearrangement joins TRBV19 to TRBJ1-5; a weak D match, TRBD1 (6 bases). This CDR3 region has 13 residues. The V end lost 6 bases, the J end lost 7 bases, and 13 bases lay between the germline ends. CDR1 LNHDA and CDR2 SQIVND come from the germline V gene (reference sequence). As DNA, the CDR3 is TGTGCCAGTAGGCAGGGGCCGGGACAGCCCCAGCATTTT. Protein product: CASRQGPGQPQHF. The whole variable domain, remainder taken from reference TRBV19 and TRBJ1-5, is DGGITQSPKYLFRKEGQNVTLSCEQNLNHDAMYWYRQDPGQGLRLIYYSQIVNDFQKGDIAEGYSVSREKKESFPLTVTSAQKNPTAFYLCASRQGPGQPQHFGDGTRLSIL.

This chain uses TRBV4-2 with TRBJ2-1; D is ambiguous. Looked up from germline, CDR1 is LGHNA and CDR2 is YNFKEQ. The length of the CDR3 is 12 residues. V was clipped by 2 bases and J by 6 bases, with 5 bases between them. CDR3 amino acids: CASSQSGNEQFF. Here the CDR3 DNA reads TGTGCCAGCAGCCAATCGGGCAATGAGCAGTTCTTC.

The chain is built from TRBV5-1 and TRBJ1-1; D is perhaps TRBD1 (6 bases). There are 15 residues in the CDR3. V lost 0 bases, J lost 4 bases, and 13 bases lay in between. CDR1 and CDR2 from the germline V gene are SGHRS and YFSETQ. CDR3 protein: CASSLEGRGATEAFF. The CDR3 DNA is TGCGCCAGCAGCTTGGAGGGTCGGGGGGCCACTGAAGCTTTCTTT.

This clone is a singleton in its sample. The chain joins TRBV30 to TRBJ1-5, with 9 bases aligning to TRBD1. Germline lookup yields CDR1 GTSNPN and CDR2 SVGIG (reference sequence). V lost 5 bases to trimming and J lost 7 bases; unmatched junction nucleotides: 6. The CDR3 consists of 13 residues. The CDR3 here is CAWGTGPRQPQHF. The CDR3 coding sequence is TGTGCCTGGGGGACAGGGCCACGACAGCCCCAGCATTTT.

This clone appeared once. DNA for the CDR3: TGCGCCAGCAGCCAGATCGGGGGTAACACTGAAGCTTTCTTT. The encoded protein is CASSQIGGNTEAFF. This chain joins TRBV4-1 and TRBJ1-1; D is possibly TRBD1 (5 bases). This CDR3 spans 14 amino acids. Germline CDR1 and CDR2: MGHRA and YSYEKL. V shed 3 bases and J shed 2 bases, with 10 bases lying between them.

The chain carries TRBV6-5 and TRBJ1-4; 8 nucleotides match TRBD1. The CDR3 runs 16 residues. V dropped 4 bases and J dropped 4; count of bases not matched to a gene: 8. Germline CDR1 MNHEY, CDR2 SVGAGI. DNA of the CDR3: TGTGCCAGCAGTTCCCGGACAGGGCGACGTAATGAAAAACTGTTTTTT. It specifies CASSSRTGRRNEKLFF.

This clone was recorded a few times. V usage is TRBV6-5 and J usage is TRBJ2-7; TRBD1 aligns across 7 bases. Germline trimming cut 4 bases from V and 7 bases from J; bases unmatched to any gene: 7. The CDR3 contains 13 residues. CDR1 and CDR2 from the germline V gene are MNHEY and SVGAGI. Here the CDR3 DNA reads TGTGCCAGCAGTTCGACAGGGATTGGAGAGCAGTACTTC. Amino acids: CASSSTGIGEQYF.

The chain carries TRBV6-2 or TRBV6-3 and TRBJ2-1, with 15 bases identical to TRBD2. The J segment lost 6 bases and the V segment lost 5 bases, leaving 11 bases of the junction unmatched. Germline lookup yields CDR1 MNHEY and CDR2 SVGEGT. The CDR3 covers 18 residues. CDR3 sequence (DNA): TGTGCCAGCAGTGCAGGACTAGCGGGAGGGCTTTTTCGCAATGAGCAGTTCTTC. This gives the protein CASSAGLAGGLFRNEQFF.

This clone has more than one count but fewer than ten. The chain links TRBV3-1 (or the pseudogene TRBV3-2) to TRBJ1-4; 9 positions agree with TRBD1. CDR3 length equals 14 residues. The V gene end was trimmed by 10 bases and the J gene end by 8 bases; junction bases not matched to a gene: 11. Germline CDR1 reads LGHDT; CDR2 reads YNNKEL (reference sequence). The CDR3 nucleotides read TGTGCCACTAGTCCGGGACAGGGAAACGAAAAACTGTTTTTT. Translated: CATSPGQGNEKLFF.

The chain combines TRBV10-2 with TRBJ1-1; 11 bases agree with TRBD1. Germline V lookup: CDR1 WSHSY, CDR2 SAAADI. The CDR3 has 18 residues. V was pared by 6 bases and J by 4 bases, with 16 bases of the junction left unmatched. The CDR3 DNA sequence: TGCGCCAGCAGCTTCTCCAGGACAGGGGGCTCTGATGGCACTGAAGCTTTCTTT. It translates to CASSFSRTGGSDGTEAFF.

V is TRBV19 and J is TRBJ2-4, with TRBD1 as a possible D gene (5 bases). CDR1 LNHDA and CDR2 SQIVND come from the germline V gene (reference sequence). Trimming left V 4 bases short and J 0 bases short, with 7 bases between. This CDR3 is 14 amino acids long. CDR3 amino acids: CASSKTVAKNIQYF. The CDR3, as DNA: TGTGCCAGTAGTAAGACAGTAGCCAAAAACATTCAGTACTTC.

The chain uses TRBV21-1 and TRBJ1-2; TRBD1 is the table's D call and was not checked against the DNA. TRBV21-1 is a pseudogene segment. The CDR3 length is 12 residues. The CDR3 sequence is CASSTGGDRLPF. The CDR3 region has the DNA TGTGCCAGCAGCACCGGCGGGGACAGGCTCCCCTTC.

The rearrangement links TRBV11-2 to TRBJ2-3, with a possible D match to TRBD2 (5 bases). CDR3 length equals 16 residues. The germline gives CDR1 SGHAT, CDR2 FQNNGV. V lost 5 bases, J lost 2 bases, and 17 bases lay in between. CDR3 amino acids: CASSPAGTEDTDTQYF. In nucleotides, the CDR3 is TGTGCCAGCAGCCCCGCGGGCACGGAGGACACAGATACGCAGTATTTT.

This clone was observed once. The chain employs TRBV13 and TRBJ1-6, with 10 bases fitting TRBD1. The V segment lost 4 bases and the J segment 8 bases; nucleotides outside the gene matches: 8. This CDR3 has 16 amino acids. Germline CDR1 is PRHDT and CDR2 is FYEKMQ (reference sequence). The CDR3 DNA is TGTGCCAGCAGCTCGGGAGGGGGGACAGGGGATTCACCCCTCCACTTT. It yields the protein CASSSGGGTGDSPLHF.

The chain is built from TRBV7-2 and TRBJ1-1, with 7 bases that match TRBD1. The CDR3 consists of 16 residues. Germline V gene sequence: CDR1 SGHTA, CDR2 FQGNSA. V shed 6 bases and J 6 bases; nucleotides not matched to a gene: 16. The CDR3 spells CASSTWDSGFSSEAFF. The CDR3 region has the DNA TGTGCCAGCAGTACTTGGGACAGTGGTTTCTCTTCTGAAGCTTTCTTT.

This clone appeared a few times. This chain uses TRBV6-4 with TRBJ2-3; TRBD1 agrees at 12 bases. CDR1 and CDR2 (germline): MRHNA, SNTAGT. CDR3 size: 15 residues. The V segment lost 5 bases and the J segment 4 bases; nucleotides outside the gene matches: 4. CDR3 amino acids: CASSTGTGGADTQYF. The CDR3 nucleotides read TGTGCCAGCAGTACCGGGACAGGGGGCGCAGATACGCAGTATTTT.

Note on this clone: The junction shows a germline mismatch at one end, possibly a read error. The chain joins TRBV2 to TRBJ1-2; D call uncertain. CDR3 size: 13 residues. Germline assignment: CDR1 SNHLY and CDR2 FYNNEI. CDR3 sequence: CASREGLSSGYTF. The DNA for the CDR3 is TGTGCCAGCAGGGAAGGGCTCTCAAGTGGCTACACCTTC.

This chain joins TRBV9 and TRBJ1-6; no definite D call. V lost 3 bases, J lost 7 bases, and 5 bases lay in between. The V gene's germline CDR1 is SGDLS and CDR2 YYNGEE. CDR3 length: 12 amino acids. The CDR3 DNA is TGTGCCAGCAGCGGCGGGAATTCACCCCTCCACTTT. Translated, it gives CASSGGNSPLHF.

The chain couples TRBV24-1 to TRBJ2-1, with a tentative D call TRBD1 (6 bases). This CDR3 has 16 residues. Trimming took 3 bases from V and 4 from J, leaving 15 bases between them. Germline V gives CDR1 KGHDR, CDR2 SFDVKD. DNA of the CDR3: TGTGCCACCAGTGATGTGCTGACAGGAGAGTACAATGAGCAGTTCTTC. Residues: CATSDVLTGEYNEQFF.

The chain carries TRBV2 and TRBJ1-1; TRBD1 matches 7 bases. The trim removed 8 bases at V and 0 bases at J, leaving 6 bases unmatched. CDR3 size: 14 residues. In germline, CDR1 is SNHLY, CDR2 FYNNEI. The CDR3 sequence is CASLGTDLNTEAFF. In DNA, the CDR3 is TGTGCCAGCCTCGGGACAGACTTGAACACTGAAGCTTTCTTT.

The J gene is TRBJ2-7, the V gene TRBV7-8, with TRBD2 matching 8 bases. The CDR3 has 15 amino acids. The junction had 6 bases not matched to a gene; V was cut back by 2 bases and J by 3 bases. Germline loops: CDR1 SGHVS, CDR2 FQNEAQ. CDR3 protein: CASSLRVAGSYEQYF. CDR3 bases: TGTGCCAGCAGCTTACGGGTAGCGGGGAGCTACGAGCAGTACTTC.

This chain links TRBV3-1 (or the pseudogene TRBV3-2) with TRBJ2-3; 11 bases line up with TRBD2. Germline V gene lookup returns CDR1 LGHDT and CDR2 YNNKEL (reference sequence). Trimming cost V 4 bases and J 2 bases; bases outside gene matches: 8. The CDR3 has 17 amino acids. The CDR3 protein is CASSLSGTSGFTDTQYF. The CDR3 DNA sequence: TGTGCCAGCAGCCTCTCCGGGACTAGCGGTTTCACAGATACGCAGTATTTT.

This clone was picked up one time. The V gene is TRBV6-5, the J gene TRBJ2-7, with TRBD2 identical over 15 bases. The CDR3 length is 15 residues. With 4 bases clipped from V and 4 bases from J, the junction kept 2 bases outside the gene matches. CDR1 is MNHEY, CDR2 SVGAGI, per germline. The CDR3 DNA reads TGTGCCAGCAGTTCCGGGACTAGCGGGAGGTACGAGCAGTACTTC. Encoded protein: CASSSGTSGRYEQYF.